The 22 T cell receptor beta chains below were found in one sample sequenced in a study of blood T cell repertoires in COVID-19. Libraries were prepared by immunoSEQ multiplex PCR; TCRdb keeps only in-frame clonotypes and omits some of them. Of just over 95,000 clones listed, around nine tenths are singletons. Source material: peripheral blood. The receptors stem from a human donor in a cohort sampled during active COVID-19.

The chain has TRBV6-5 and TRBJ2-7, with a possible D match to TRBD1 (5 bases). Germline V gene sequence: CDR1 MNHEY, CDR2 SVGAGI. CDR3 length equals 15 residues. V lost 6 bases to trimming and J lost 2 bases, with 17 bases between them. This CDR3 reads CASSPGTGRPYEQYF. For the CDR3, the DNA is TGTGCCAGCAGCCCCGGTACAGGCAGGCCCTACGAGCAGTACTTC.

J is TRBJ2-1 and V is TRBV5-6; 7 bases match TRBD2. Germline CDR1 is SGHDT and CDR2 is YYEEEE. V lost 0 bases to trimming and J lost 0 bases; unmatched junction nucleotides: 3. This CDR3 has 16 amino acids. CDR3 DNA: TGTGCCAGCAGCTTGGACCTAGCGGACTCCTACAATGAGCAGTTCTTC. The encoded protein is CASSLDLADSYNEQFF.

This chain links TRBV10-1 with TRBJ1-1; TRBD1 matches 8 bases. Trimming took 8 bases from V and 7 from J; bases not matched to a gene: 24. CDR3 size: 18 residues. Germline loops: CDR1 WNHNN, CDR2 SYGVQD (reference sequence). The CDR3 loop is CASLPFPGQENRGGEAFF. CDR3 bases: TGCGCCAGCCTACCTTTCCCGGGACAGGAAAATAGAGGAGGTGAAGCTTTCTTT.

V is TRBV9 and J is TRBJ1-4, with D tentatively TRBD1 (6 bases). The germline gives CDR1 SGDLS, CDR2 YYNGEE. The germline V and J ends were trimmed by 0 bases and 7 bases, with 22 bases remaining between them. The CDR3 totals 18 residues. The CDR3 region is CASSVDARPLGAGEKLFF. CDR3 in DNA: TGTGCCAGCAGCGTAGACGCACGACCTTTGGGGGCGGGTGAAAAACTGTTTTTT.

CDR3 nucleotides: TGTGCCAGCAGTTTACTAGCGCCAACCTACAATGAGCAGTTCTTC. Translation: CASSLLAPTYNEQFF. The chain carries TRBV6-2 or TRBV6-3 and TRBJ2-1; 7 nucleotides align to TRBD2. Losses at the gene ends were 4 bases for V and 2 bases for J; bases not matched to a gene: 5. This CDR3 has 15 amino acids. Germline V gene sequence: CDR1 MNHEY, CDR2 SVGEGT.

The gene calls are TRBV28 and TRBJ2-1; 11 nucleotides align to TRBD2. Germline CDR1 MDHEN, CDR2 SYDVKM. V trimming: 6 bases; J trimming: 2 bases; junction bases outside the gene matches: 9. The CDR3 has 17 residues. Written as DNA, the CDR3 is TGTGCCAGCAGGGAAGGGGGACTAGCGGTCCCCTACAATGAGCAGTTCTTC. Its protein product is CASREGGLAVPYNEQFF.

This sequence joins TRBV7-2 and TRBJ2-5; possibly TRBD1 for D (5 bases). The CDR3 runs to 14 residues. The germline V gene has CDR1 SGHTA and CDR2 FQGNSA. V dropped 1 base and J dropped 2 bases, with 8 bases sitting between them. CDR3 region: CASSLEQGQETQYF. As DNA, the CDR3 is TGTGCCAGCAGCTTAGAGCAGGGTCAAGAGACCCAGTACTTC.

This chain connects TRBV9 to TRBJ1-1; D is undetermined. Germline V gives CDR1 SGDLS, CDR2 YYNGEE. Trimming took 4 bases from V and 3 from J, leaving 10 bases between them. There are 13 residues in the CDR3. CDR3 sequence reads: CASSPEKHTEAFF. Here the CDR3 DNA reads TGTGCCAGCAGCCCGGAGAAGCACACTGAAGCTTTCTTT.

This clone has a count of ten or more. V usage is TRBV7-2 and J usage is TRBJ2-1; a possible D gene is TRBD1 (6 bases). The V end lost 5 bases, the J end lost 2 bases, and 19 bases lay between the germline ends. This CDR3 is built from 17 residues. The germline CDR1 and CDR2 sequences are SGHTA and FQGNSA. The CDR3, as DNA: TGTGCCAGCAGCCCGCCCCGGACAGACCCGACCTACAATGAGCAGTTCTTC. It is translated as CASSPPRTDPTYNEQFF.

The chain uses TRBV7-9 and TRBJ2-2, with D possibly being TRBD2 (6 bases). CDR1 SEHNR and CDR2 FQNEAQ come from the germline V gene (reference sequence). This CDR3 has 15 residues. Trimming cost V 4 bases and J 4 bases, with 13 bases left between them. The CDR3 DNA reads TGTGCCAGCAGCTCTATCAGGAGGGCCACCGGGGAGCTGTTTTTT. Residues: CASSSIRRATGELFF. Using reference TRBV7-9 and TRBJ2-2 for the parts outside the CDR3, the full variable domain is DTGVSQNPRHKITKRGQNVTFRCDPISEHNRLYWYRQTLGQGPEFLTYFQNEAQLEKSRLLSDRFSAERPKGSFSTLEIQRTEQGDSAMYLCASSSIRRATGELFFGEGSRLTVL.

The chain employs TRBV6-6 and TRBJ2-3; possible D gene TRBD1, 6 bases. The CDR3 spans 15 residues. The germline V and J ends were trimmed by 2 bases and 3 bases, with 12 bases remaining between them. Germline CDR1 and CDR2: MNHNY and SVGAGI (reference sequence). The CDR3, as DNA: TGTGCCAGCAGTTACCCGGGACAAACTACAGATACGCAGTATTTT. Residues: CASSYPGQTTDTQYF.

The chain has TRBV27 and TRBJ1-6; D gene unclear. Between the trimmed V and J ends, which lost 0 bases and 6 bases, there was a span of 12 bases. This CDR3 contains 16 residues. CDR1 is MNHEY and CDR2 is SMNVEV in the germline V gene (reference sequence). The CDR3 loop is CASSLSMSPFNSPLHF. The CDR3 DNA sequence: TGTGCCAGCAGTTTATCGATGAGTCCGTTTAATTCACCCCTCCACTTT.

The chain recombines TRBV18 with TRBJ2-7; 8 bases line up with TRBD2. Trimming at V came to 2 bases and at J to 7 bases, leaving 10 bases not matched to a gene. Germline CDR1 is KGHSH and CDR2 is LQKENI. The CDR3 length is 15 residues. The CDR3 DNA reads TGTGCCAGCTCACCATTTCAAGCGGGAGACAGGGAGCAGTACTTC. Translation gives CASSPFQAGDREQYF. Filled out from reference TRBV18 and TRBJ2-7, the complete variable domain reads NAGVMQNPRHLVRRRGQEARLRCSPMKGHSHVYWYRQLPEEGLKFMVYLQKENIIDESGMPKERFSAEFPKEGPSILRIQQVVRGDSAAYFCASSPFQAGDREQYFGPGTRLTVT.

V and J are TRBV21-1 and TRBJ1-5; the D call TRBD1 from the table was never checked on the DNA. TRBV21-1 is recorded as a pseudogene. This CDR3 has 19 residues. The CDR3, as DNA: TGTGCCAGCAGCCACATTCTTAACAGGGGGCGAAACTTCAATCAGCCCCAGCATTTT. This translates into CASSHILNRGRNFNQPQHF.

V is TRBV5-1 and J is TRBJ1-2, with TRBD1 matching over 8 bases. This CDR3 comprises 13 residues. J was trimmed by 6 bases and V by 4 bases; bases with no gene match: 5. Germline V lookup: CDR1 SGHRS, CDR2 YFSETQ. In nucleotides, the CDR3 is TGCGCCAGCAGCCTCCAGGACAGGGATGGCTACACCTTC. It encodes CASSLQDRDGYTF.

This clone turned up a few times. The chain joins TRBV19 to TRBJ1-6; 9 bases are a match to TRBD1. The CDR3 runs 13 residues. Germline assignment: CDR1 LNHDA and CDR2 SQIVND (reference sequence). The V gene end was trimmed by 6 bases and the J gene end by 11 bases; junction bases not matched to a gene: 5. This CDR3 is CASRPGQGPPLHF. CDR3 in DNA: TGTGCCAGTAGACCGGGACAGGGCCCACCCCTCCACTTT.

This sequence joins TRBV7-9 and TRBJ1-1; 8 bases are a match to TRBD1. Germline V lookup: CDR1 SEHNR, CDR2 FQNEAQ (reference sequence). The ends lost 5 bases at V and 4 bases at J; junction bases unmatched: 6. The CDR3 consists of 14 residues. CDR3 sequence reads: CASSAQGVVTEAFF. The CDR3 DNA reads TGTGCCAGCAGCGCACAGGGGGTTGTCACTGAAGCTTTCTTT.

This chain links TRBV5-8 with TRBJ2-3; D is possibly TRBD2 (7 bases). Germline V CDR1 and CDR2: SGHTS, YDEGEE. This CDR3 spans 15 amino acids. The V end lost 4 bases, the J end lost 0 bases, and 12 bases lay between the germline ends. CDR3 region: CASSPRGASTDTQYF. The CDR3 bases are TGTGCCAGCAGCCCTCGGGGGGCCAGCACAGATACGCAGTATTTT.

The chain carries TRBV28 and TRBJ2-4, with 8 bases aligning to TRBD1. Germline CDR1 and CDR2: MDHEN and SYDVKM. J lost 0 bases, V lost 5 bases, and 12 bases had no gene match. This CDR3 contains 18 residues. CDR3 nucleotides: TGTGCCAGCAGTCCCGGACAGGGTAGGGGGCTAGCCAAAAACATTCAGTACTTC. Its protein product is CASSPGQGRGLAKNIQYF.

The chain combines TRBV6-2 or TRBV6-3 with TRBJ1-6; 10 bases are shared with TRBD1. The J segment lost 9 bases and the V segment lost 5 bases, leaving 4 bases of the junction unmatched. The CDR3 spans 14 residues. Germline V gives CDR1 MNHEY, CDR2 SVGEGT. The CDR3 nucleotides are TGTGCCAGCAGTCTGACAGGGGGCGGTTCACCCCTCCACTTT. This encodes CASSLTGGGSPLHF.

The rearrangement links TRBV6-1 to TRBJ1-5; 8 nucleotides align to TRBD1. The length of the CDR3 is 17 residues. Trimming took 1 base from V and 5 from J; bases not matched to a gene: 10. Germline assignment: CDR1 MNHNS and CDR2 SASEGT. The DNA for the CDR3 is TGTGCCAGCAGTGAAGGAGTTGGGACAGGTTTTTATCAGCCCCAGCATTTT. Translating it yields CASSEGVGTGFYQPQHF.

This chain connects TRBV10-2 to TRBJ2-1, with 9 bases lining up with TRBD2. With 1 base clipped from V and 5 bases from J, the junction kept 6 bases outside the gene matches. The CDR3 length is 16 residues. Germline loops: CDR1 WSHSY, CDR2 SAAADI. The DNA of the CDR3 is TGCGCCAGCAGTGAGTTTGCGGGAGGGCCCCACAATGAGCAGTTCTTC. Protein product: CASSEFAGGPHNEQFF.